The 8 T cell receptor beta chains in this list originate from one sample, sequenced in a study of CD8+ T cells in alopecia areata (dated by TCRdb to the late 2010s). Libraries were prepared through the immunoSEQ multiplex PCR assay. For TCR sequencing, RNA was extracted from every sample and reverse transcribed into cDNA to serve as template. Not all clones reach the TCRdb copy of this immuneACCESS table, which keeps in-frame sequences only. Checked studies attribute under half of the gap to unresolved V genes and leave the rest unexplained. The sample yields over 30,000 clones; about 80% were counted once. Around 20% of the sample is in the top ten clones. Material for sequencing was NKG2D-low CD8+ T cells sorted from blood. The intended sense of this specimen's cell subset or site label: sorted CD8+ NKG2D-low blood T cells. The source is a human donor with alopecia areata.

The genes are TRBV6-5 and TRBJ2-5, with D perhaps assigned TRBD1 or TRBD2 (5 bases each). Trimming shortened V by 0 bases and J by 2 bases, and 10 bases separated the two germline ends. Germline CDR1 is MNHEY and CDR2 is SVGAGI. CDR3 length: 15 amino acids. The CDR3 loop reads CASSYSGGYQETQYF. CDR3 DNA sequence: TGTGCCAGCAGTTACTCTGGGGGATATCAAGAGACCCAGTACTTC.

The chain is built from TRBV19 and TRBJ2-7; unclear D gene. The CDR3 totals 13 residues. CDR1 and CDR2 from the germline V gene are LNHDA and SQIVND (reference sequence). Trimming removed 3 bases at V and 3 bases at J, with 9 bases between. CDR3 sequence (DNA): TGTGCCAGTAGTATGTCGAGAGACTACGAGCAGTACTTC. Translating it yields CASSMSRDYEQYF.

This clone was observed once. The J gene is TRBJ2-1, the V gene TRBV7-9, with no clear D. Germline-derived CDR1 and CDR2 are SEHNR and FQNEAQ (reference sequence). The length of the CDR3 is 12 residues. V lost 6 bases, J lost 8 bases, and 11 bases lay in between. The CDR3 reads CASRTPHYEQFF. The CDR3 DNA reads TGTGCCAGCAGGACTCCGCATTATGAGCAGTTCTTC. Looking up the rest from reference TRBV7-9 and TRBJ2-1 gives the full variable domain: DTGVSQNPRHKITKRGQNVTFRCDPISEHNRLYWYRQTLGQGPEFLTYFQNEAQLEKSRLLSDRFSAERPKGSFSTLEIQRTEQGDSAMYLCASRTPHYEQFFGPGTRLTVL.

V usage is TRBV25-1 and J usage is TRBJ2-5, with D perhaps TRBD1 (6 bases). Trimming cost V 7 bases and J 4 bases, with 25 bases left between them. The CDR3 consists of 17 residues. Germline assignment: CDR1 MGHDK and CDR2 SYGVNS. The CDR3 is CASIGGSGTIARETQYF. CDR3 nucleotides: TGTGCCAGCATCGGAGGCTCCGGGACAATTGCGAGAGAGACCCAGTACTTC.

This chain uses TRBV29-1 with TRBJ1-1, with a weak D call TRBD1 (6 bases). Germline V lookup: CDR1 SQVTM, CDR2 ANQGSEA. This CDR3 is 12 amino acids long. Trimming removed 6 bases from V and 0 bases from J, with 8 bases in between. CDR3 in amino acids: CSVDSLNTEAFF. CDR3 coding DNA: TGCAGCGTGGACAGCCTGAACACTGAAGCTTTCTTT.

The chain links TRBV4-2 to TRBJ2-7; 7 bases fit TRBD1. CDR3 length: 14 amino acids. The germline CDR1 and CDR2 sequences are LGHNA and YNFKEQ. V lost 1 base and J lost 6; bases outside the gene matches: 6. Here the CDR3 reads CASSQGDSLPEQYF. The CDR3 nucleotides are TGTGCCAGCAGCCAAGGGGACAGCCTCCCCGAGCAGTACTTC.

The rearrangement uses TRBV5-1 and TRBJ2-5; D is unresolved. Germline V gene data show CDR1 as SGHRS and CDR2 as YFSETQ. The CDR3 extends over 13 amino acids. V dropped 0 bases and J dropped 5 bases, with 8 bases sitting between them. The CDR3, as DNA: TGCGCCAGCAGCTTGGTTGAGGAGGAGACCCAGTACTTC. Translation gives CASSLVEEETQYF.

This clone was recorded a few times. The rearrangement joins TRBV29-1 to TRBJ2-7; 7 positions match TRBD2. The ends lost 2 bases at V and 3 bases at J; junction bases unmatched: 10. The CDR3 is made up of 15 amino acids. Germline lookup yields CDR1 SQVTM and CDR2 ANQGSEA. CDR3 amino acids: CSVELREFEGYEQYF. As DNA, the CDR3 is TGCAGCGTTGAATTGCGGGAGTTCGAGGGCTACGAGCAGTACTTC.